The clone carrying this T cell receptor (beta chain) was observed at least ten times. The antigen is not known. In building TCR beta libraries, iRepertoire HTBI primers were used together with Arm-PCR of CDR3 regions. TCRdb redid the calling of the multiplex PCR reads with MiXCR, one entry per CDR3 protein. Counted here are 400,000 to 500,000 distinct CDR3 sequences, over 15% occurring once; the ten biggest clones make up approximately 22%. The data were obtained in a study of regulatory T cells in long-lasting Graves disease. Time point: newly diagnosed GD, antithyroid drugs for less than 3 months. Scientists built the TCR library using RNA that was extracted from PBMCs. The CDR3 runs 16 residues. Between the trimmed V and J ends, which lost 5 bases and 7 bases, there was a span of 21 bases. The study, taken as a whole, reports: Persistent patients had more shared public clonotypes (2,741) than new patients (roughly 970). Newly diagnosed Graves' patients exceeded persistent ones in TCR diversity.

A further study also used this sample, focusing on T cells in Graves' hyperthyroidism and ophthalmopathy. That paper adds: Together with thyroid ultrasound, orbital computed tomography, serum thyroxine and TRAb, clinical symptoms were used for diagnoses.

The TCR comes from a young woman with Graves disease. Material: peripheral blood mononuclear cells (PBMCs), obtained at new diagnosis, from a patient treated with antithyroid drugs. The rearrangement joins TRBV12-3 or TRBV12-4 to TRBJ2-1, with D possibly matching TRBD2 (5 bases). The CDR3 protein is CASSPLLRATGNEQFF. CDR3 bases: TGTGCCAGCAGTCCCCTCCTGCGGGCTACGGGGAATGAGCAGTTCTTC.